This TCR beta chain was captured by sequencing in a study of cytomegalovirus exposure and HLA in healthy donors. In the study overall: Within the Caucasian-associated ancestry cluster were roughly 81% of the 398 genotyped donors.

A multiplex PCR was run with 60 Vbeta primers and 13 Jbeta primers. Per the study methods: It was a later analysis that counted tens of millions of unique TCR beta chains, of which some 10 million were shared. Data came from immunoSEQ multiplex PCR; TCRdb stores just in-frame clones and leaves some out. The V and J calls and clone size were taken over from that table, and D and trimming were inferred from the DNA. The table has 150,000 to 200,000 clones, 80% to 85% seen once; the top ten hold under 3%. This CDR3 spans 15 amino acids. V was trimmed by 1 base and J by 5 bases, leaving 10 bases between them. The germline gives CDR1 SGHNT, CDR2 YYREEE (reference sequence). On this clone: Its matching antigen is unknown.

Study observations and caveats: The classifier reportedly diagnosed cytomegalovirus status with high specificity and sensitivity. HLA-A and HLA-B allele assignments for most subjects were reportedly predicted accurately using TCR beta sequences.

This receptor was identified in a male donor in good health and CMV-seronegative. The chain couples TRBV5-4 to TRBJ1-6; D is possibly TRBD1 (5 bases). Source material: PBMCs. In DNA, the CDR3 is TGTGCCAGCAGCTTGTTCGACAGTAATAATTCACCCCTCCACTTT. Translation: CASSLFDSNNSPLHF.